This is a list of T cell receptor beta chains from one sample in a study of Graves' ophthalmopathy and Graves' hyperthyroidism. TCRdb recomputed calls from the multiplex PCR reads with MiXCR, one row per CDR3 protein. The sample contains roughly 610,000 distinct CDR3 sequences, approximately 21% of which appear only once. What was sequenced was peripheral blood. The receptor source for this set is a woman under 30 with stable Graves' hyperthyroidism. Some clones in this sample may be carry-over from other donors' samples. Both conserved end residues are part of each CDR3. D genes are given only for firm matches. Clone size is shown for a subset of rows, as once, few, many or a class of expanded clone.

DNA,CDR3,V,D,J,size
TGTAGCGTTGGGACAGGGGGCTTTTACGAGCAGTACTTC,CSVGTGGFYEQYF,TRBV29-1,TRBD1,TRBJ2-7,many
TGTGCTAGTGGTCTCAACGATCAGCCCCAGCATTTT,CASGLNDQPQHF,TRBV12-5,.,TRBJ1-5,many
TGCGCCAGCAGCTTAGGGCGGCCCGCCTCCTACGAGCAGTACTTC,CASSLGRPASYEQYF,TRBV5-1,.,TRBJ2-7,many
TGTGCCAGCAGCTTAGCGGGAGCTCCCAACGAGGGCTACGAGCAGTACTTC,CASSLAGAPNEGYEQYF,TRBV11-1,.,TRBJ2-7,few
TGCAGTGCAACGCGAGGGGCTAGCGGGAACTCCTACGAGCAGTACTTC,CSATRGASGNSYEQYF,TRBV20-1,TRBD2,TRBJ2-7,many
TGTGCCAGTAGGAACAGCGAGAGTTGGAATCAGCCCCAGCATTTT,CASRNSESWNQPQHF,TRBV19,.,TRBJ1-5,many
TGTGCCAGCAGAAAGTGGGGCCCTAGCACAGATACGCAGTATTTT,CASRKWGPSTDTQYF,TRBV2,.,TRBJ2-3,few
TGTGCCATCCGCCAGGACAGACCCTATGGCTACACCTTC,CAIRQDRPYGYTF,TRBV12-3/TRBV12-4,.,TRBJ1-2,.
TGCAGTGCTGGGAGGACTAGCGGGGCCTACGAGCAGTACTTC,CSAGRTSGAYEQYF,TRBV20-1,TRBD2,TRBJ2-7,many
TGCGCCAGCAGCCCCCTTTGGGGCCTGAGCTCCTACGAGCAGTACTTC,CASSPLWGLSSYEQYF,TRBV4-1,.,TRBJ2-7,.
TGCAGTGCTAATGACGTAGCTTTAGGAGAGCAGTACTTC,CSANDVALGEQYF,TRBV20-1,.,TRBJ2-7,.
TGCAGCGTTGAGGAGGGTTCGGGTCAGCCCCAGCATTTT,CSVEEGSGQPQHF,TRBV29-1,.,TRBJ1-5,.
TGTGCCAGCAGGAAAAGGACAGGACTAGCCAAAAACATTCAGTACTTC,CASRKRTGLAKNIQYF,TRBV28,TRBD1,TRBJ2-4,many
TGCGCCAGCAGCCAAGAAGGGACAAGATATGGCTACACCTTC,CASSQEGTRYGYTF,TRBV4-1,.,TRBJ1-2,many